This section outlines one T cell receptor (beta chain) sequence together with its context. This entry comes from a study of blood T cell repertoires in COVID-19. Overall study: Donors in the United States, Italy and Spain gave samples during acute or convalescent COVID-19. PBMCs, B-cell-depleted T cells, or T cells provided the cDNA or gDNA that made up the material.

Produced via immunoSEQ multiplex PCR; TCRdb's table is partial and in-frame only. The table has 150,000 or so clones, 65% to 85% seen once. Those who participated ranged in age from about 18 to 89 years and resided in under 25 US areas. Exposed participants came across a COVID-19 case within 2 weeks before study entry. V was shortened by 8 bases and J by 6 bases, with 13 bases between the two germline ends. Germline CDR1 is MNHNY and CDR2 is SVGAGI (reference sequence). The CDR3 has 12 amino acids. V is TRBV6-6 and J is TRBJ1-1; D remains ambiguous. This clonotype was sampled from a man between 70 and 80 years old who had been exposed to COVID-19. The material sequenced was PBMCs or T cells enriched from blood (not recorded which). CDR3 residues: CASLFPGSEAFF. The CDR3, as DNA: TGTGCCAGCTTATTCCCGGGTTCTGAAGCTTTCTTT.